The 32 T cell receptor beta chains below all came from one sample that was sequenced in a study of blood T cell repertoires in COVID-19. Assay: immunoSEQ multiplex PCR; the TCRdb copy retains only in-frame clones and omits some. The data hold some 300,000 clones, with 70% to 90% observed a single time. The sample taken for sequencing was peripheral blood. These receptors were obtained from a woman in her 30s who had recovered from COVID-19.

This chain joins TRBV5-5 and TRBJ1-5; D gene uncertain. This CDR3 spans 15 amino acids. Trimming cost V 2 bases and J 0 bases, with 9 bases left between them. Germline CDR1 is SGHKS and CDR2 is YYEKEE (reference sequence). CDR3 sequence reads: CASSFGQYSNQPQHF. CDR3 sequence (DNA): TGTGCCAGCAGCTTTGGGCAGTATAGCAATCAGCCCCAGCATTTT.

Here the CDR3 DNA reads TGTGCCAGCAGTCCGAAGGGGGTCTACAATGAGCAGTTCTTC. It is translated as CASSPKGVYNEQFF. This sequence joins TRBV6-5 and TRBJ2-1; possible D gene TRBD1, 6 bases. CDR1 and CDR2 (germline): MNHEY, SVGAGI. V was trimmed by 5 bases and J by 3 bases, leaving 11 bases between them. The CDR3 sequence is 14 residues long.

The rearrangement links TRBV5-1 to TRBJ2-3, with 9 positions matching TRBD2. Germline CDR1 SGHRS, CDR2 YFSETQ. This CDR3 has 17 residues. With V trimmed by 0 bases and J by 2 bases, 7 bases remained unmatched. The DNA for the CDR3 is TGCGCCAGCAGCTTGGACCCAAGCGGGGGGATCACAGATACGCAGTATTTT. Its translation: CASSLDPSGGITDTQYF.

The rearrangement joins TRBV7-2 to TRBJ1-1; D remains unclear. V dropped 1 base and J dropped 12 bases, with 9 bases sitting between them. Looked up from germline, CDR1 is SGHTA and CDR2 is FQGNSA. The CDR3 has 11 amino acids. CDR3 DNA: TGTGCCAGCAGCTTAGGTACGGGTACTTTCTTT. Its protein product is CASSLGTGTFF.

The V gene is TRBV10-3, the J gene TRBJ1-2; a possible D gene is TRBD1 (6 bases). Germline lookup yields CDR1 ENHRY and CDR2 SYGVKD. The CDR3 has 15 residues. V lost 3 bases and J lost 8, with 19 bases in between. CDR3 DNA: TGTGCCATCAGTGAAGGACGGGACATCTTAGACGGCTACACCTTC. Its protein is CAISEGRDILDGYTF.

This clone was detected only once. The chain carries TRBV7-9 and TRBJ1-2; D perhaps matches TRBD1 (5 bases). The germline CDR1 and CDR2 sequences are SEHNR and FQNEAQ (reference sequence). V lost 3 bases and J lost 6, with 11 bases in between. This CDR3 region has 13 residues. Here the CDR3 reads CASSFQGWNGYTF. CDR3 nucleotides: TGTGCCAGCAGCTTCCAGGGTTGGAATGGCTACACCTTC.

In DNA form, the CDR3 reads TGTGCCAGCAGCTTGGCGGTCGTAGCGGGGAACGAGCAGTACTTC. Translated, it gives CASSLAVVAGNEQYF. This chain uses TRBV5-8 with TRBJ2-7; 8 bases are shared with TRBD2. Germline loops: CDR1 SGHTS, CDR2 YDEGEE. The CDR3 sequence is 15 residues long. V trimming: 0 bases; J trimming: 5 bases; junction bases outside the gene matches: 7.

The J gene is TRBJ2-2, the V gene TRBV2, with TRBD2 matching 9 bases. Germline V lookup: CDR1 SNHLY, CDR2 FYNNEI. The CDR3 is 15 residues long. V dropped 10 bases and J dropped 3; count of bases not matched to a gene: 9. This chain's CDR3 is CAITAGGRDTGELFF. The CDR3 region has the DNA TGTGCCATAACCGCGGGGGGGCGGGACACCGGGGAGCTGTTTTTT.

In its sample, this clone was seen once. The rearrangement links TRBV28 to TRBJ1-2; the D gene is possibly TRBD1 (5 bases). This CDR3 region has 14 residues. The germline gives CDR1 MDHEN, CDR2 SYDVKM. The V and J ends lost 6 bases and 7 bases respectively, with 18 bases between them. The DNA for the CDR3 is TGTGCCAGCAGCCTAACCCCCAGTGGGGCTGGCTACACCTTC. Translated: CASSLTPSGAGYTF.

The V call is TRBV7-2, the J call TRBJ1-3; tentative D call: TRBD1 (5 bases). CDR3 length equals 13 residues. V lost 5 bases, J lost 6 bases, and 11 bases lay in between. Germline values: CDR1 SGHTA, CDR2 FQGNSA. The CDR3 DNA sequence: TGTGCCAGCAGCCCGGGACTAGCAAACACCATATATTTT. Translated: CASSPGLANTIYF.

The CDR3 DNA is TGTGCCAGCAGCCCCCAATGGGGCGCCTACAATGAGCAGTTCTTC. Amino acid sequence: CASSPQWGAYNEQFF. The rearrangement uses TRBV6-6 and TRBJ2-1, with a tentative D call TRBD1 (5 bases). Germline loops: CDR1 MNHNY, CDR2 SVGAGI (reference sequence). The CDR3 contains 15 residues. Trimming pared 6 bases from V and 2 bases from J, leaving 14 bases between.

The chain joins TRBV18 to TRBJ2-1; 14 bases map to TRBD2. In germline, CDR1 is KGHSH, CDR2 LQKENI. This CDR3 contains 18 residues. Unmatched junction bases numbered 1, after V lost 0 bases and J lost 0 bases. CDR3 DNA sequence: TGTGCCAGCTCACCACCGGGACTAGCGGGGGCCTCCTACAATGAGCAGTTCTTC. Encoded protein: CASSPPGLAGASYNEQFF.

The V and J genes are TRBV5-1 and TRBJ1-1, with no clear D. V lost 2 bases and J lost 3, with 8 bases in between. This CDR3 region has 13 residues. Germline V gene data show CDR1 as SGHRS and CDR2 as YFSETQ. The CDR3 loop is CASSFSDDTEAFF. The CDR3 DNA reads TGCGCCAGCAGCTTCAGCGATGACACTGAAGCTTTCTTT.

The V and J genes are TRBV11-3 and TRBJ2-1, with TRBD1 matching 8 bases. Trimming cost V 5 bases and J 12 bases; bases outside gene matches: 12. The CDR3 is 14 amino acids. Germline V gene data show CDR1 as SGHNT and CDR2 as YENEEA. In DNA form, the CDR3 reads TGTGCCAGCAGCCAGGGGGCCTCGGGGTTCGGGCAGTTCTTC. Its translation is CASSQGASGFGQFF. Together with reference TRBV11-3 and TRBJ2-1, the CDR3 gives the full variable domain: EAGVVQSPRYKIIEKKQPVAFWCNPISGHNTLYWYLQNLGQGPELLIRYENEEAVDDSQLPKDRFSAERLKGVDSTLKIQPAELGDSAVYLCASSQGASGFGQFFGPGTRLTVL.

This sequence joins TRBV29-1 and TRBJ2-1; 10 bases align to TRBD1. CDR1 is SQVTM, CDR2 ANQGSEA, per germline. The CDR3 runs to 14 residues. Trimming removed 8 bases from V and 5 bases from J; junction bases left unmatched: 9. In DNA form, the CDR3 reads TGCAGCACCAAGGACAGGGGGACCCACAATGAGCAGTTCTTC. Protein: CSTKDRGTHNEQFF.

CDR3 DNA sequence: TGCAGCGTCCAAAGGAGGGGTGTAGAAGGCTACACCTTC. As protein: CSVQRRGVEGYTF. The chain links TRBV29-1 to TRBJ1-2, with D possibly TRBD1 on 5 matching bases. The germline V gene has CDR1 SQVTM and CDR2 ANQGSEA. Trimming stripped 6 bases from V and 8 bases from J, with 19 bases between. This CDR3 contains 13 residues.

This clone has just a few counts. This chain connects TRBV3-1 (or the pseudogene TRBV3-2) to TRBJ1-2; D may be TRBD1 (5 bases). Germline V gives CDR1 LGHDT, CDR2 YNNKEL (reference sequence). The CDR3 has 14 residues. V shed 1 base and J shed 6 bases, with 12 bases lying between them. As DNA, the CDR3 is TGTGCCAGCAGCCAAGGTGGCAGGGCTGATGGCTACACCTTC. This gives the protein CASSQGGRADGYTF.

The chain uses TRBV28 and TRBJ1-1, with unresolved D. The V and J ends lost 2 bases and 0 bases respectively, with 4 bases between them. The CDR3 is 13 amino acids. Germline CDR1 MDHEN, CDR2 SYDVKM. The DNA of the CDR3 is TGTGCCAGCAGTTTAATAATGAACACTGAAGCTTTCTTT. Translated: CASSLIMNTEAFF.

This chain uses TRBV7-2 with TRBJ2-3; tentatively, D is TRBD2 (6 bases). Trimming took 0 bases from V and 4 from J, leaving 17 bases between them. This CDR3 comprises 17 residues. CDR1 is SGHTA and CDR2 is FQGNSA in the germline V gene. CDR3 bases: TGTGCCAGCAGCTTAGCTTTAAGGAGGGATTTAGCAGATACGCAGTATTTT. Protein product: CASSLALRRDLADTQYF.

This clone was counted once. The chain carries TRBV19 and TRBJ2-3, with 7 bases that match TRBD1. Germline V gene data show CDR1 as LNHDA and CDR2 as SQIVND (reference sequence). This CDR3 has 15 amino acids. V shed 1 base and J 0 bases; nucleotides not matched to a gene: 1. DNA of the CDR3: TGTGCCAGTAGTATAGCCAGGGGGAGCACAGATACGCAGTATTTT. It yields the protein CASSIARGSTDTQYF.

This clone has just a few counts. The CDR3 protein is CASSLDRSSPLHF. The CDR3 DNA sequence: TGTGCCAGCAGCCTTGACAGGAGTTCACCCCTCCACTTT. The chain links TRBV7-3 to TRBJ1-6, with D perhaps matching TRBD1 (6 bases). V lost 5 bases and J lost 9, with 11 bases in between. Germline V gene sequence: CDR1 SGHTA, CDR2 FQGTGA. The CDR3 contains 13 residues.

The chain is built from TRBV5-1 and TRBJ2-3; D is perhaps TRBD2 (6 bases). V was shortened by 3 bases and J by 0 bases, with 8 bases between the two germline ends. Germline CDR1 and CDR2: SGHRS and YFSETQ. CDR3 length: 14 residues. CDR3 protein: CASSSGDSTDTQYF. CDR3 nucleotide sequence: TGCGCCAGCAGCTCGGGGGACAGCACAGATACGCAGTATTTT.

The rearrangement joins TRBV27 to TRBJ1-2, with 10 bases lining up with TRBD1. The germline CDR1 and CDR2 sequences are MNHEY and SMNVEV (reference sequence). The CDR3 length is 15 residues. The V and J ends lost 5 bases and 8 bases, in that order; junction bases with no gene match: 11. CDR3 nucleotides: TGTGCCAGCAGTAATGTCGGGACAGGGGAATGGGGCTACACCTTC. It encodes CASSNVGTGEWGYTF.

In DNA form, the CDR3 reads TGTGCCAGCAGTCACCGGGACAGGGGAAATTCACCCCTCCACTTT. Translation gives CASSHRDRGNSPLHF. This chain connects TRBV6-5 to TRBJ1-6; TRBD1 matches 10 bases. CDR3 length: 15 residues. Germline V gene data show CDR1 as MNHEY and CDR2 as SVGAGI. Unmatched junction bases numbered 5, after V lost 5 bases and J lost 7 bases.

The V gene is TRBV7-9, the J gene TRBJ1-1; 9 bases align to TRBD1. The CDR3 is made up of 14 amino acids. The V and J ends lost 5 bases and 11 bases, in that order; junction bases with no gene match: 12. Germline CDR1 is SEHNR and CDR2 is FQNEAQ (reference sequence). CDR3 in DNA: TGTGCCAGCAGCCCGGGGACAGGGCACGAGGGGGCTTTCTTT. Encoded protein: CASSPGTGHEGAFF. The whole variable domain, filled in from reference TRBV7-9 and TRBJ1-1, reads DTGVSQNPRHKITKRGQNVTFRCDPISEHNRLYWYRQTLGQGPEFLTYFQNEAQLEKSRLLSDRFSAERPKGSFSTLEIQRTEQGDSAMYLCASSPGTGHEGAFFGQGTRLTVV.

V and J are TRBV7-8 and TRBJ2-7; 9 bases are a match to TRBD1. The trim removed 6 bases at V and 7 bases at J, leaving 1 base unmatched. The CDR3 loop spans 11 amino acids. Germline V gene sequence: CDR1 SGHVS, CDR2 FQNEAQ. CDR3 sequence reads: CASRTGGEQYF. CDR3 nucleotide sequence: TGTGCCAGCAGGACAGGGGGTGAGCAGTACTTC.

The V call is TRBV12-2, the J call TRBJ1-3; the table calls TRBD1, which could not be checked here. TRBV12-2 is a documented pseudogene. The CDR3 consists of 22 residues. CDR3 in amino acids: CASRLVVRAGTDRASSGNTIYF. For the CDR3, the DNA is TGTGCAAGTCGCTTAGTAGTGAGAGCCGGGACAGACAGAGCCAGCTCTGGAAACACCATATATTTT.

CDR3 region: CASSLDQGNYGYTF. The CDR3 nucleotides read TGTGCCAGCAGTTTAGACCAGGGTAACTATGGCTACACCTTC. The chain recombines TRBV27 with TRBJ1-2; possible D gene TRBD1, 5 bases. CDR3 length: 14 residues. Germline CDR1 is MNHEY and CDR2 is SMNVEV (reference sequence). Trimming stripped 2 bases from V and 1 base from J, with 8 bases between.

This clone came up a few times. This chain links TRBV6-1 with TRBJ1-6; unclear D gene. Germline CDR1 reads MNHNS; CDR2 reads SASEGT. The CDR3 consists of 13 residues. Trimming left V 1 base short and J 5 bases short, with 3 bases between. The CDR3 DNA is TGTGCCAGCAGTGAAGTTAATAATTCACCCCTCCACTTT. Its protein is CASSEVNNSPLHF.

The chain uses TRBV5-1 and TRBJ2-7; D gene uncertain. Germline assignment: CDR1 SGHRS and CDR2 YFSETQ. Trimming cost V 0 bases and J 1 base, with 5 bases left between them. The CDR3 length is 13 residues. CDR3 protein: CASSLEHSYEQYF. For the CDR3, the DNA is TGCGCCAGCAGCTTGGAACATTCCTACGAGCAGTACTTC. The variable domain in full, completed from reference TRBV5-1 and TRBJ2-7, reads KAGVTQTPRYLIKTRGQQVTLSCSPISGHRSVSWYQQTPGQGLQFLFEYFSETQRNKGNFPGRFSGRQFSNSRSEMNVSTLELGDSALYLCASSLEHSYEQYFGPGTRLTVT.

This clone was recorded a few times. At the DNA level, this CDR3 is encoded by other sequences in the same sample as well. The CDR3 bases are TGTGCCAGCAGCTTATCGGAGACCGGGGAGCTGTTTTTT. It specifies CASSLSETGELFF. This chain connects TRBV11-3 to TRBJ2-2; D is unresolved. V was cut by 2 bases and J by 5 bases, with 6 bases left in between. Germline V gene lookup returns CDR1 SGHNT and CDR2 YENEEA. The CDR3 extends over 13 amino acids.

This clone was counted once. This rearrangement joins TRBV4-3 to TRBJ2-3; D gene uncertain. In germline, CDR1 is LGHNA, CDR2 YSLEER. V lost 1 base and J 0 bases, leaving 5 bases between the germline ends. This CDR3 has 14 amino acids. The CDR3 nucleotides read TGCGCCAGCAGCCAAGGTCTCAGCACAGATACGCAGTATTTT. Protein sequence: CASSQGLSTDTQYF.